This T cell receptor beta chain came from a study of blood T cell repertoires in COVID-19. For the study at large: Samples came from the United States, Italy and Spain, spanning acute and convalescent COVID-19. From T cells, B-cell-depleted T cells, or PBMCs came the material, which was cDNA or gDNA.

In the authors' workflow: Reference gene primer amplification gave nucleated cell count estimates. Sequencing was performed with immunoSEQ multiplex PCR; in TCRdb, only in-frame clones are kept and a portion is missing. V and J calls and clone size are copied from that table; D and trimming were computed from the DNA. The sample holds approximately 15,000 clones, about 80% seen once. Germline CDR1 reads KGHSH; CDR2 reads LQKENI. The length of the CDR3 is 14 residues. V dropped 6 bases and J dropped 1 base, with 12 bases sitting between them. Specimen: peripheral blood. This sequence was found in a man aged 55 to 70 with active or convalescent COVID-19. This chain uses TRBV18 with TRBJ1-1; D unclear. CDR3 coding DNA: TGTGCCAGCTCGGCGGTGGATCCGAACACTGAAGCTTTCTTT. This gives the protein CASSAVDPNTEAFF.